The 17 T cell receptor beta chains presented below share a single source sample, sequenced in a study of technical replicates of blood from a few donors. Profiling relied on immunoSEQ multiplex PCR, and the TCRdb table lists in-frame clones only, not all of them. The data show some 80,000 clones, about 90% seen once. Sequencing was performed on T cells isolated from PBMCs. The receptors come from a human donor in good health.

The chain uses TRBV7-9 and TRBJ2-1, with 10 bases fitting TRBD2. This CDR3 spans 15 amino acids. Germline V gives CDR1 SEHNR, CDR2 FQNEAQ (reference sequence). The junction had 3 bases not matched to a gene; V was cut back by 7 bases and J by 0 bases. The CDR3 DNA sequence: TGTGCCAGCACCTCTAGCGGGAGCTCCTACAATGAGCAGTTCTTC. Its protein product is CASTSSGSSYNEQFF.

In its sample, this clone was seen once. This rearrangement joins TRBV19 to TRBJ1-1; D might be TRBD1 (6 bases). Trimming stripped 3 bases from V and 5 bases from J, with 19 bases between. This CDR3 contains 16 residues. Germline assignment: CDR1 LNHDA and CDR2 SQIVND (reference sequence). The CDR3 coding sequence is TGTGCCAGTAGTATCGCCTCGGGGAGGGGGGGAACTGAAGCTTTCTTT. This codes for CASSIASGRGGTEAFF.

The chain combines TRBV6-5 with TRBJ2-5; a possible D gene is TRBD2 (7 bases). This CDR3 spans 13 amino acids. V gave up 9 bases and J gave up 1 base, with 12 bases separating them. Germline CDR1 and CDR2: MNHEY and SVGAGI. The DNA of the CDR3 is TGTGCCAGGTGGGGGGGGGCCCAAGAGACCCAGTACTTC. Translating gives CARWGGAQETQYF.

The chain employs TRBV6-6 and TRBJ2-5; 7 nucleotides align to TRBD1. CDR1 and CDR2 from the germline V gene are MNHNY and SVGAGI (reference sequence). The CDR3 consists of 14 residues. The V gene end was trimmed by 4 bases and the J gene end by 2 bases; junction bases not matched to a gene: 4. The CDR3 nucleotides read TGTGCCAGCAGTTTGGGGACAGAACAAGAGACCCAGTACTTC. Translating gives CASSLGTEQETQYF.

The J gene is TRBJ1-1, the V gene TRBV12-5; D is uncertain. Germline lookup yields CDR1 LGHNT and CDR2 FRNRAP. Deletions cut 2 bases from V and 6 bases from J, with 19 bases between. The CDR3 covers 16 residues. The CDR3 loop is CASGLRRTNGHPEAFF. The CDR3, as DNA: TGTGCTAGTGGTTTGAGACGGACTAACGGTCATCCTGAAGCTTTCTTT.

A few counts support this clone. The rearrangement links TRBV5-1 to TRBJ2-5; D is perhaps TRBD2 (7 bases). Trimming stripped 0 bases from V and 5 bases from J, with 29 bases between. Germline V gives CDR1 SGHRS, CDR2 YFSETQ. The CDR3 extends over 20 amino acids. DNA for the CDR3: TGCGCCAGCAGCTTGGCCTCGAAATTAGATATAGGGGGGGCCGGGGAGACCCAGTACTTC. Its protein is CASSLASKLDIGGAGETQYF.

The V and J genes are TRBV5-1 and TRBJ1-2; D unclear. The CDR3 is 16 residues long. Trimming pared 1 base from V and 0 bases from J, leaving 13 bases between. CDR1 and CDR2 from the germline V gene are SGHRS and YFSETQ. CDR3: CASSLTESSANYGYTF. The CDR3 region has the DNA TGCGCCAGCAGCTTGACAGAAAGTTCAGCTAACTATGGCTACACCTTC.

This chain connects TRBV13 to TRBJ2-3; tentative D call: TRBD2 (6 bases). CDR3 length equals 14 residues. Trimming took off 5 bases at V and 6 bases at J, with 15 bases between the two ends. CDR1 and CDR2 from the germline V gene are PRHDT and FYEKMQ (reference sequence). CDR3 bases: TGTGCCAGCAGCCAACTGGGGAGGAGGGATACGCAGTATTTT. This sequence encodes CASSQLGRRDTQYF.

The chain is built from TRBV7-6 and TRBJ1-4; tentatively, D is TRBD1 (5 bases). Trimming left V 3 bases short and J 8 bases short, with 13 bases between. Germline V gene sequence: CDR1 SGHVS, CDR2 FNYEAQ. CDR3 length: 14 residues. The CDR3 sequence: CASSFGGEGEKLFF. The DNA for the CDR3 is TGTGCCAGCAGCTTCGGGGGAGAGGGGGAAAAACTGTTTTTT.

The genes are TRBV18 and TRBJ2-7; D may be TRBD2 (5 bases). V shed 0 bases and J shed 4 bases, with 10 bases lying between them. The CDR3 is made up of 14 amino acids. Germline CDR1 reads KGHSH; CDR2 reads LQKENI. CDR3 protein: CASSPPSSGYEQYF. The CDR3 bases are TGTGCCAGCTCACCACCGTCGTCGGGATACGAGCAGTACTTC.

The V call is TRBV13, the J call TRBJ1-1; D might be TRBD1 (5 bases). V was cut by 2 bases and J by 4 bases, with 14 bases left in between. CDR1 and CDR2 (germline): PRHDT, FYEKMQ (reference sequence). CDR3 length: 15 amino acids. CDR3 nucleotide sequence: TGTGCCAGCAGCTTAAACGCAGGGTTGGGCACTGAAGCTTTCTTT. This sequence encodes CASSLNAGLGTEAFF.

The rearrangement links TRBV5-1 to TRBJ1-6; no firm D call. Trimming took 1 base from V and 7 from J, leaving 15 bases between them. From germline, CDR1 is SGHRS and CDR2 YFSETQ. This CDR3 is built from 16 residues. The CDR3, as DNA: TGCGCCAGCAGCTTGAGCGCGGGGATAGGGAATTCACCCCTCCACTTT. Amino acids: CASSLSAGIGNSPLHF.

V usage is TRBV10-3 and J usage is TRBJ1-2; D gene unclear. Germline V CDR1 and CDR2: ENHRY, SYGVKD. Trimming took off 7 bases at V and 2 bases at J, with 8 bases between the two ends. CDR3 length equals 12 residues. Here the CDR3 DNA reads TGTGCCATCAAGAGGTTGAACTATGGCTACACCTTC. This translates into CAIKRLNYGYTF.

This chain links TRBV6-1 with TRBJ1-6; 9 bases line up with TRBD1. CDR3 length: 15 amino acids. Germline V lookup: CDR1 MNHNS, CDR2 SASEGT. V gave up 6 bases and J gave up 1 base; unmatched junction bases: 1. The CDR3 loop is CASRGTGSYNSPLHF. DNA for the CDR3: TGTGCCAGCAGGGGGACAGGGTCCTATAATTCACCCCTCCACTTT.

V gene TRBV19 combines with J gene TRBJ1-2; D remains unclear. Germline V gene data show CDR1 as LNHDA and CDR2 as SQIVND (reference sequence). Deletions cut 3 bases from V and 10 bases from J, with 12 bases between. This CDR3 spans 12 amino acids. In nucleotides, the CDR3 is TGTGCCAGTAGTATCGGCTTGTGGGCCTACACCTTC. It codes for CASSIGLWAYTF.

The chain uses TRBV4-1 and TRBJ2-1; 13 nucleotides line up with TRBD2. This CDR3 spans 17 amino acids. The ends lost 3 bases at V and 5 bases at J; junction bases unmatched: 7. The V gene's germline CDR1 is MGHRA and CDR2 YSYEKL. CDR3 residues: CASSHFPGTSGNNEQFF. The CDR3 bases are TGCGCCAGCAGCCATTTCCCCGGGACTAGCGGGAACAATGAGCAGTTCTTC.

This clone was recorded only once. J is TRBJ2-1 and V is TRBV4-1; weak D call: TRBD2 (5 bases). V lost 5 bases and J 7 bases, leaving 24 bases between the germline ends. Per germline, CDR1 MGHRA and CDR2 YSYEKL. This CDR3 comprises 17 residues. The chain's CDR3 is CASSFASGLWEGNEQFF. In DNA form, the CDR3 reads TGCGCCAGCAGCTTTGCCTCTGGACTCTGGGAAGGGAATGAGCAGTTCTTC.